These 23 T cell receptor beta chains were sequenced from one sample in a study of T cells after yellow fever vaccination. MiXCR was run by TCRdb on the 5' RACE reads, yielding one entry per CDR3 protein. This table has some 110,000 distinct CDR3 sequences, more than 6% appearing once. The sample consisted of CD4+ T cells sorted from PBMCs, taken 9 to 10 days after the first yellow fever vaccination. These receptors all stem from a man in his late teens or twenties who received the YFV17D yellow fever vaccine.

This clonotype has just a few counts. The chain is built from TRBV28 and TRBJ2-7; the D gene could be TRBD1 or TRBD2 (6 bases each). Between the trimmed V and J ends, which lost 7 bases and 0 bases, there was a span of 13 bases. The CDR3 contains 14 residues. The germline CDR1 and CDR2 sequences are MDHEN and SYDVKM. The CDR3: CASKGDWSSYEQYV. CDR3 DNA: TGTGCCAGCAAGGGGGACTGGAGCTCCTACGAGCAGTACGTC.

This clonotype was recorded at least ten times. The V and J genes are TRBV7-2 and TRBJ2-7; the match to TRBD1 covers 7 bases. The CDR3 sequence is 14 residues long. Per germline, CDR1 SGHTA and CDR2 FQGNSA. Germline trimming cut 3 bases from V and 7 bases from J; bases unmatched to any gene: 9. Here the CDR3 reads CASSLGQWFGEQYV. The CDR3 region has the DNA TGTGCCAGCAGCTTGGGACAGTGGTTTGGGGAGCAGTACGTC.

The V and J genes are TRBV7-9 and TRBJ2-1; D unclear. The V end was cut by 6 bases, the J end by 1 base, with 16 bases between. The CDR3 contains 16 residues. CDR1 and CDR2 (germline): SEHNR, FQNEAQ (reference sequence). CDR3 nucleotide sequence: TGTGCCAGCAGGCCCCGCGACGGTGGTTCCTACAATGAGCAGTTCTTC. Its protein is CASRPRDGGSYNEQFF.

This clonotype has at least ten counts. This chain uses TRBV5-1 with TRBJ2-7, with no clear D. The CDR3 is made up of 12 amino acids. Germline-derived CDR1 and CDR2 are SGHRS and YFSETQ. V gave up 4 bases and J gave up 4 bases, with 9 bases separating them. The CDR3 here is CASSGEFYEQYF. CDR3 DNA: TGCGCCAGCAGCGGAGAATTTTACGAGCAGTACTTC.

This clonotype was found many times. The V and J genes are TRBV20-1 and TRBJ2-3, with 7 nucleotides matching TRBD1. The CDR3 length is 15 residues. The junction had 9 bases not matched to a gene; V was cut back by 6 bases and J by 0 bases. Germline V gene lookup returns CDR1 DFQATT and CDR2 SNEGSKA (reference sequence). The DNA of the CDR3 is TGCAGTGCCTCTAAAGGACAGGCTAGCACAGATACGCAGTATTTT. Its protein product is CSASKGQASTDTQYF.

This clonotype was detected many times. The CDR3: CASSGAVIYEQFF. The CDR3 DNA is TGTGCCAGCAGTGGAGCGGTTATTTATGAGCAGTTCTTC. The chain carries TRBV2 and TRBJ2-1; TRBD2 might be the D (5 bases). Germline V lookup: CDR1 SNHLY, CDR2 FYNNEI. Trimming stripped 4 bases from V and 8 bases from J, with 12 bases between. This CDR3 region has 13 residues.

In this sample, this clonotype turned up many times. This chain links TRBV7-2 with TRBJ1-2, with TRBD1 matching 7 bases. The J segment lost 5 bases and the V segment lost 4 bases, leaving 7 bases of the junction unmatched. The germline CDR1 and CDR2 sequences are SGHTA and FQGNSA. The CDR3 has 14 residues. As DNA, the CDR3 is TGTGCCAGCAGCTGGACAGGAGGGCCTTATGGCTACACCTTC. Its protein is CASSWTGGPYGYTF.

This clonotype was observed many times. CDR3 nucleotide sequence: TGTGCCAGCAGCGTTTATACGGGAATGGCTGGCTACACCTTC. Its translation: CASSVYTGMAGYTF. V gene TRBV9 combines with J gene TRBJ1-2; D is unresolved. CDR3 length: 14 residues. V was trimmed by 2 bases and J by 7 bases, leaving 15 bases between them. CDR1 SGDLS and CDR2 YYNGEE come from the germline V gene.

This clonotype was picked up a small number of times. This chain links TRBV7-2 with TRBJ1-2; 8 bases are shared with TRBD1. The length of the CDR3 is 18 residues. The ends lost 5 bases at V and 2 bases at J; junction bases unmatched: 16. Germline V gene lookup returns CDR1 SGHTA and CDR2 FQGNSA. For the CDR3, the DNA is TGTGCCAGCAGCGCCCGGACAGGGTCGGTAGCTGGGAACTATGGCTACACCTTC. This sequence encodes CASSARTGSVAGNYGYTF.

Concerning this clonotype: Its ends do not fully match the called genes, so a read error is possible. The chain joins TRBV12-3 or TRBV12-4 to TRBJ2-1; TRBD2 agrees at 10 bases. The CDR3 length is 19 residues. The CDR3 bases are TGTACCAGCAGTTTAGCGCTAAGGGGGCTAGCGGGAGCCTACAATGAGCAGTTCTTC. Residues: CTSSLALRGLAGAYNEQFF.

At least ten counts were recorded for this clonotype. This chain links TRBV18 with TRBJ2-1; D remains unclear. Germline V gene sequence: CDR1 KGHSH, CDR2 LQKENI. V lost 2 bases to trimming and J lost 8 bases, with 10 bases between them. The CDR3 sequence is 13 residues long. In DNA form, the CDR3 reads TGTGCCAGCTCACCATCCCCCAAGGATGAGCAGTTCTTC. Translation gives CASSPSPKDEQFF.

On this clonotype itself: Relative to the germline gene, one junction end is altered; a read error may explain this. This chain connects TRBV25-1 to TRBJ1-2; a weak D match, TRBD1 (5 bases). CDR1 MGHDK and CDR2 SYGVNS come from the germline V gene. The CDR3 runs 12 residues. In DNA, the CDR3 is TGTGCCAGCAGTAGGGGTTTTTATGACTACACCTTC. This sequence encodes CASSRGFYDYTF.

This clonotype was counted at least ten times. The V gene is TRBV20-1, the J gene TRBJ2-7; either TRBD1 or TRBD2 may supply D (5 bases each). The CDR3 contains 12 residues. Between the trimmed V and J ends, which lost 5 bases and 2 bases, there was a span of 10 bases. CDR1 is DFQATT and CDR2 is SNEGSKA in the germline V gene (reference sequence). The CDR3 region has the DNA TGCAGTGCTGGGGGAGCACCCTACGAGCAGTACTTC. Translating gives CSAGGAPYEQYF.

This clonotype was found a few times. J is TRBJ1-3 and V is TRBV5-4; the D is unclear. The germline V and J ends were trimmed by 4 bases and 1 base, with 3 bases remaining between them. The V gene's germline CDR1 is SGHNT and CDR2 YYREEE (reference sequence). The CDR3 consists of 12 residues. The chain's CDR3 is CASSLSGNTIYF. The CDR3 DNA reads TGTGCCAGCAGCCTTTCTGGAAACACCATATATTTT.

This clonotype was detected many times. This sequence joins TRBV20-1 and TRBJ2-1; either TRBD1 or TRBD2 may fit D (5 bases each). Germline V CDR1 and CDR2: DFQATT, SNEGSKA (reference sequence). Deletions cut 6 bases from V and 8 bases from J, with 20 bases between. The CDR3 length is 14 residues. CDR3 sequence reads: CSAAYGTLVDEQFF. CDR3 coding DNA: TGCAGTGCGGCTTATGGGACCCTGGTTGATGAGCAGTTCTTC.

This clonotype was observed at least ten times. The rearrangement joins TRBV7-2 to TRBJ2-5; D perhaps matches TRBD2 (6 bases). Trimming stripped 3 bases from V and 5 bases from J, with 19 bases between. The CDR3 length is 16 residues. Germline V gene data show CDR1 as SGHTA and CDR2 as FQGNSA. The chain's CDR3 is CASSFRTTSSWETQYF. The CDR3 DNA sequence: TGTGCCAGCAGCTTCCGAACGACTAGTAGTTGGGAGACCCAGTACTTC.

This clonotype was observed at least ten times. The chain carries TRBV5-1 and TRBJ1-2, with D possibly being TRBD1 (5 bases). Germline V gene lookup returns CDR1 SGHRS and CDR2 YFSETQ. This CDR3 region has 14 residues. Trimming took off 1 base at V and 8 bases at J, with 15 bases between the two ends. The CDR3 DNA reads as TGCGCCAGCAGCTTGTCCGGGACGCCGGTGGGCTACACCTTC. Protein product: CASSLSGTPVGYTF.

This clonotype has at least ten counts. This sequence joins TRBV5-6 and TRBJ2-7; D is possibly TRBD2 (6 bases). V lost 3 bases and J 1 base, leaving 17 bases between the germline ends. The germline gives CDR1 SGHDT, CDR2 YYEEEE. CDR3 length: 16 residues. The chain's CDR3 is CASSSWRAGNSYEQYF. The CDR3 nucleotides read TGTGCCAGCAGCTCATGGAGGGCAGGGAATTCCTACGAGCAGTACTTC. Supplemented by reference TRBV5-6 and TRBJ2-7, the full variable domain reads DAGVTQSPTHLIKTRGQQVTLRCSPKSGHDTVSWYQQALGQGPQFIFQYYEEEERQRGNFPDRFSGHQFPNYSSELNVNALLLGDSALYLCASSSWRAGNSYEQYFGPGTRLTVT.

There are many counts of this clonotype. V and J are TRBV10-3 and TRBJ2-1; 8 positions agree with TRBD1. Trimming removed 4 bases from V and 12 bases from J; junction bases left unmatched: 8. Germline CDR1 and CDR2: ENHRY and SYGVKD. This CDR3 region has 13 residues. CDR3 bases: TGTGCCATCAGTGGCGGACAGGGCGAGGGGCAGTTCTTC. Translating it yields CAISGGQGEGQFF.

This clonotype was detected ten times or more. CDR3 nucleotides: TGTGCCAGCAGCTGGACAGGGGGCGGGAATTCACCCCTCCACTTT. This translates into CASSWTGGGNSPLHF. The V gene is TRBV7-3, the J gene TRBJ1-6; 11 nucleotides match TRBD1. The V gene's germline CDR1 is SGHTA and CDR2 FQGTGA. The CDR3 loop spans 15 amino acids. J was trimmed by 7 bases and V by 4 bases; bases with no gene match: 3.

This clonotype was seen ten or more times. The chain combines TRBV4-1 with TRBJ1-1; D remains ambiguous. The CDR3 has 14 residues. V shed 2 bases and J shed 0 bases, with 7 bases lying between them. Germline V gene lookup returns CDR1 MGHRA and CDR2 YSYEKL. Written as DNA, the CDR3 is TGCGCCAGCAGCCAAAGGGCCCTGAACACTGAAGCTTTCTTT. The encoded protein is CASSQRALNTEAFF.

This clonotype was counted at least ten times. The chain links TRBV5-1 to TRBJ2-6; no firm D call. Looked up from germline, CDR1 is SGHRS and CDR2 is YFSETQ. CDR3 length: 16 residues. V shed 0 bases and J shed 1 base, with 8 bases lying between them. CDR3 loop: CASSLASGSGANVLTF. The CDR3 DNA sequence: TGCGCCAGCAGCTTGGCCTCGGGTTCTGGGGCCAACGTCCTGACTTTC.

At least ten counts were recorded for this clonotype. V is TRBV6-2 or TRBV6-3 and J is TRBJ1-2; no clear D. This CDR3 spans 11 amino acids. CDR1 MNHEY and CDR2 SVGEGT come from the germline V gene. Trimming took off 7 bases at V and 8 bases at J, with 11 bases between the two ends. CDR3 protein: CASKEPGGYTF. The CDR3 region has the DNA TGTGCCAGCAAGGAACCCGGCGGCTACACCTTC.